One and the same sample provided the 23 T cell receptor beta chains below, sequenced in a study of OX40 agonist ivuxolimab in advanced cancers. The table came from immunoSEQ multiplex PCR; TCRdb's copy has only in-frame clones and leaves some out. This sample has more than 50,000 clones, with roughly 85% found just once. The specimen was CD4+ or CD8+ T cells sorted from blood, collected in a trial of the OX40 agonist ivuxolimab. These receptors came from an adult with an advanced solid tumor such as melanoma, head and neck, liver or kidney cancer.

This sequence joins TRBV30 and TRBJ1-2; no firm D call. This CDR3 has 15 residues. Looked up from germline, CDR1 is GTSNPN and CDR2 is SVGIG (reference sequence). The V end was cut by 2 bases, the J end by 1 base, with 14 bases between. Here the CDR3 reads CAWSNIQISNYGYTF. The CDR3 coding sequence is TGTGCCTGGAGTAACATACAGATTAGTAACTATGGCTACACCTTC.

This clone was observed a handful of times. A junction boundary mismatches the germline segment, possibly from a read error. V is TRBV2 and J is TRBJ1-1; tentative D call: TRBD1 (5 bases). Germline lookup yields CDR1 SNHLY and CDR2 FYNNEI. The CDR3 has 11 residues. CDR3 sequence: CGGDLNTEAFF. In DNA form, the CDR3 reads TGCGGGGGGGATTTGAACACTGAAGCTTTCTTT.

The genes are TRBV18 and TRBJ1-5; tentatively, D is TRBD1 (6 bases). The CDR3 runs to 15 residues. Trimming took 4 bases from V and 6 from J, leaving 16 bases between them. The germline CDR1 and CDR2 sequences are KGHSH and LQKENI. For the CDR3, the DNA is TGTGCCAGCTCACGATACGTAGGGGGAGGTCAGCCCCAGCATTTT. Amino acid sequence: CASSRYVGGGQPQHF.

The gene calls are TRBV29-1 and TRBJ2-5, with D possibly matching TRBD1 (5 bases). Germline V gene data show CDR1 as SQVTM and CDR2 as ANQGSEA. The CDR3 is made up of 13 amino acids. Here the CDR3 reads CSAWEGEGETQYF. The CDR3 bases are TGCAGTGCCTGGGAAGGGGAAGGAGAGACCCAGTACTTC.

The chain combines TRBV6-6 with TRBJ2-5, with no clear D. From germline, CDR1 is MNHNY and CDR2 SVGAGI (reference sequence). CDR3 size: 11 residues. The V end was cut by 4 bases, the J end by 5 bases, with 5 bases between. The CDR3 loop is CASSWMETQYF. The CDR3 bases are TGTGCCAGCAGTTGGATGGAGACCCAGTACTTC.

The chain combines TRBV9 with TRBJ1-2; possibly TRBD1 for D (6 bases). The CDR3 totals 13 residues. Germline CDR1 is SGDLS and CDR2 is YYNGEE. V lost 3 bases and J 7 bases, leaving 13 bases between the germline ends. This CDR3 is CASSAPDSSGYTF. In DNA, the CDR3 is TGTGCCAGCAGCGCGCCGGACAGTTCTGGCTACACCTTC.

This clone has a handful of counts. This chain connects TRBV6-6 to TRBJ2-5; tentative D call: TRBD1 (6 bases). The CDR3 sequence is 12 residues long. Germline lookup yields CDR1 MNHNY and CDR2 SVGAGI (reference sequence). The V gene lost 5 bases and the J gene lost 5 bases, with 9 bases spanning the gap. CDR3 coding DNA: TGTGCCAGCAGTCTCCAGGGGGAGACCCAGTACTTC. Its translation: CASSLQGETQYF.

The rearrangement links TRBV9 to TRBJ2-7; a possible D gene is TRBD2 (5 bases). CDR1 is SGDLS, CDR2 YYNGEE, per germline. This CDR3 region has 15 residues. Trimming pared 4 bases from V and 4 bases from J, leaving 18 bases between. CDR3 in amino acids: CASSPRDTEKYEQYF. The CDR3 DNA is TGTGCCAGCAGCCCACGGGATACTGAAAAATACGAGCAGTACTTC. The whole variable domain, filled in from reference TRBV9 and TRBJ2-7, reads DSGVTQTPKHLITATGQRVTLRCSPRSGDLSVYWYQQSLDQGLQFLIQYYNGEERAKGNILERFSAQQFPDLHSELNLSSLELGDSALYFCASSPRDTEKYEQYFGPGTRLTVT.

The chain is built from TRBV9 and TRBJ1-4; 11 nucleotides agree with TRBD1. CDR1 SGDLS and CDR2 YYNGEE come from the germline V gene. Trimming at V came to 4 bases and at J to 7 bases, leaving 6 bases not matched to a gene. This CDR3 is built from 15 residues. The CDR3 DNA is TGTGCCAGCAGCTCGGGACAGGGGGGAGTTGAAAAACTGTTTTTT. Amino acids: CASSSGQGGVEKLFF.

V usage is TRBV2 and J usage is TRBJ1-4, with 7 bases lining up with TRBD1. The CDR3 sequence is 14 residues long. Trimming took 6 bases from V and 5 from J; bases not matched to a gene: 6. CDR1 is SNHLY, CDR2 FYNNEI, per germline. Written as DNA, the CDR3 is TGTGCCAGCAGGGAGACAGGGAGGAATGAAAAACTGTTTTTT. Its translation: CASRETGRNEKLFF.

The CDR3 loop reads CASSLPGTARTEAFF. The CDR3 DNA reads as TGTGCCAGTAGTCTACCCGGGACGGCCAGGACTGAAGCTTTCTTT. The chain couples TRBV19 to TRBJ1-1; tentative D call: TRBD1 (5 bases). The CDR3 loop spans 15 amino acids. The V end lost 5 bases, the J end lost 5 bases, and 18 bases lay between the germline ends. Germline values: CDR1 LNHDA, CDR2 SQIVND (reference sequence).

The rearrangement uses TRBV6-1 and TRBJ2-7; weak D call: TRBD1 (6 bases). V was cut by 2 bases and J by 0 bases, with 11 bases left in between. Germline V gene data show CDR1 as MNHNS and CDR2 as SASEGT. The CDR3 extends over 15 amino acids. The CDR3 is CASSEFSGVSYEQYF. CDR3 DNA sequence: TGTGCCAGCAGTGAATTCTCAGGGGTCTCCTACGAGCAGTACTTC.

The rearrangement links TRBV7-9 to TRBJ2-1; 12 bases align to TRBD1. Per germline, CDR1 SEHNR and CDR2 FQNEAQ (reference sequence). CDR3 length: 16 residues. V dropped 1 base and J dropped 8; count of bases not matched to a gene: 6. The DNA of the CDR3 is TGTGCCAGCAGCTTAGGCCCGGGACAGGGGGCCTATGAGCAGTTCTTC. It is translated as CASSLGPGQGAYEQFF.

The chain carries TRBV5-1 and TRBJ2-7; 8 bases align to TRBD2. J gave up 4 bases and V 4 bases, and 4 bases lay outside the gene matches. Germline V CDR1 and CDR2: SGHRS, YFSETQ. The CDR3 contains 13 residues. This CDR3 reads CASSPAGAYEQYF. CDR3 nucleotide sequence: TGCGCCAGCAGCCCAGCGGGGGCGTACGAGCAGTACTTC.

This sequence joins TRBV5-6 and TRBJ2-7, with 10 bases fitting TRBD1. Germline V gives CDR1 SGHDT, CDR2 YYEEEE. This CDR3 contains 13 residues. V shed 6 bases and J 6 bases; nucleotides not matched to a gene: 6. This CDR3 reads CASMRDRGGEQYF. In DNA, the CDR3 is TGTGCCAGCATGCGGGACAGGGGAGGCGAGCAGTACTTC.

CDR3 bases: TGTGCCAGTAGTATAGGGACAGGGCTAGAGACCCAGTACTTC. Its translation is CASSIGTGLETQYF. This chain connects TRBV19 to TRBJ2-5, with 8 bases aligning to TRBD1. In germline, CDR1 is LNHDA, CDR2 SQIVND (reference sequence). Trimming at V came to 1 base and at J to 4 bases, leaving 2 bases not matched to a gene. This CDR3 is built from 14 residues.

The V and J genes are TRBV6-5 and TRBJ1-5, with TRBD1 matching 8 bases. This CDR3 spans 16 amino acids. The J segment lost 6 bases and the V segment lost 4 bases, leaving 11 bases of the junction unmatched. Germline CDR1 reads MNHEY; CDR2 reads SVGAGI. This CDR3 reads CASSSGTGNQGQPQHF. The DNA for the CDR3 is TGTGCCAGCAGTTCCGGGACAGGAAACCAGGGTCAGCCCCAGCATTTT.

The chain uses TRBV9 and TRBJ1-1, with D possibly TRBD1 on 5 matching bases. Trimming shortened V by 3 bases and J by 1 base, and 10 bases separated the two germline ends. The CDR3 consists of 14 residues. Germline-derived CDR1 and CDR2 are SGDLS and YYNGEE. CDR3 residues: CASSGGVSNTEAFF. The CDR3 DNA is TGTGCCAGCAGCGGGGGGGTCTCGAACACTGAAGCTTTCTTT. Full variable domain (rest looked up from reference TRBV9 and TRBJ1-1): DSGVTQTPKHLITATGQRVTLRCSPRSGDLSVYWYQQSLDQGLQFLIQYYNGEERAKGNILERFSAQQFPDLHSELNLSSLELGDSALYFCASSGGVSNTEAFFGQGTRLTVV.

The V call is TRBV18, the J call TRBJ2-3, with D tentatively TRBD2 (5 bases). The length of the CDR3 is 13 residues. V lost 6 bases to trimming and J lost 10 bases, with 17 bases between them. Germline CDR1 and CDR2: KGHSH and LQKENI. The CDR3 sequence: CASSSGVAQAQYF. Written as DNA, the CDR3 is TGTGCCAGCTCTTCTGGTGTAGCGCAGGCGCAGTATTTT.

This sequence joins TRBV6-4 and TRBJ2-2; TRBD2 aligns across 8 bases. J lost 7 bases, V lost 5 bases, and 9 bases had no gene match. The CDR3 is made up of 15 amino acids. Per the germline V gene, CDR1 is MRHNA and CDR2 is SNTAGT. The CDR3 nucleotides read TGTGCCAGCAGTAGGAGCGGGAGTGAAGGCGGGGAGCTGTTTTTT. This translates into CASSRSGSEGGELFF.

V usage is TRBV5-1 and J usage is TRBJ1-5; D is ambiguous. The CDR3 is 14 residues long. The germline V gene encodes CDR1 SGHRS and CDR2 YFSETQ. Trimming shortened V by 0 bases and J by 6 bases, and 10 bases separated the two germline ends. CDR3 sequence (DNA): TGCGCCAGCAGCTTGGATGGGGTCAGTCAGCCCCAGCATTTT. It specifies CASSLDGVSQPQHF.

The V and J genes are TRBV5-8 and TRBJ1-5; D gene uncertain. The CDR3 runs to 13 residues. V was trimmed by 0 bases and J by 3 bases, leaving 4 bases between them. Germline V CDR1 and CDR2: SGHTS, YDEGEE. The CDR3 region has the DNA TGTGCCAGCAGCTTGGGGCCCAATCAGCCCCAGCATTTT. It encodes CASSLGPNQPQHF.

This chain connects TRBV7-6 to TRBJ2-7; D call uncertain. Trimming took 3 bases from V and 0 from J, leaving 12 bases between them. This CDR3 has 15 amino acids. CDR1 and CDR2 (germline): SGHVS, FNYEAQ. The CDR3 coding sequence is TGTGCCAGCAGCTTCTCCGGACCGATCTCCTACGAGCAGTACTTC. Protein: CASSFSGPISYEQYF. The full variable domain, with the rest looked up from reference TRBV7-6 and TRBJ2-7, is GAGVSQSPRYKVTKRGQDVALRCDPISGHVSLYWYRQALGQGPEFLTYFNYEAQQDKSGLPNDRFSAERPEGSISTLTIQRTEQRDSAMYRCASSFSGPISYEQYFGPGTRLTVT.